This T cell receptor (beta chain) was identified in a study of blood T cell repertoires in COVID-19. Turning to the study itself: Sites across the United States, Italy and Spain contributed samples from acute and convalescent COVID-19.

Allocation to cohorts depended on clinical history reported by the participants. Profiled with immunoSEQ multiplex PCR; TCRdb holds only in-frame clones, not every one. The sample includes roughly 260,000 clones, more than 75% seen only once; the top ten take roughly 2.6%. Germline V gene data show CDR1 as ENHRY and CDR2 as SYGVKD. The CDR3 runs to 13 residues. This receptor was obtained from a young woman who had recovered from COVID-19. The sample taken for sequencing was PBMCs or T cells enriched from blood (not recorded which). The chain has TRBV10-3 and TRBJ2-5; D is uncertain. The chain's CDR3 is CAFRRAPEETQYF. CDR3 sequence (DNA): TGTGCTTTCCGGAGAGCGCCCGAAGAGACCCAGTACTTC.